The entry below gives a single T cell receptor beta chain sequence along with its context. This clone is a singleton in its sample. There is no known antigen for this receptor. Per-nucleotide qualities are absent, and no much larger clonotype sits a single base away. This entry comes from a study of siplizumab effects on memory and regulatory T cells (dated by TCRdb to between 2017 and 2020). In the study overall: The study looked at the effect of siplizumab, an anti-CD2 antibody, on alloreactive T-cell subsets in allogeneic mixed lymphocyte reactions made from human PBMCs. On the study overall, not on this receptor specifically: Among mappable alloreactive CD4+ clones, an average Treg-derived fraction of about 70% was observed with siplizumab, compared with more than 25% in control reactions. Whether proliferating Tregs from siplizumab cultures were suppressive was not functionally confirmed. A naive or memory phenotype could not be assigned to roughly 75-97% of proliferating CD4+ or CD8+ clones. Unstimulated naive T cells appeared to be more diverse than memory T cells, and naive cells seemed to make a substantial contribution to the alloresponse. Because sequences at frequencies below about 10^-5 were poorly captured, only a minor fraction of alloreactive clones could be mapped back to unstimulated subsets. The cumulative frequency of alloreactive sequences traceable to unstimulated CD4+ memory T cells was significantly reduced by siplizumab.

TCRbeta CDR3 sequencing was performed on sorted unstimulated T cells and on proliferating T cells recovered from mixed lymphocyte reactions. Fresh whole blood from over 8 HLA-typed healthy donors was used to isolate PBMCs. Receptors were amplified or captured by the immunoSEQ multiplex PCR assay. Some 100,000 TCR templates per sample were assayed by the deep sequencing platform. Genomic DNA extracted from sorted T cells was used for TCRbeta CDR3 sequencing. The authors' analysis ran thus. Clonal analysis of TCRbeta CDR3 data was done in the R programming language. Alloreactive CD4+ and CD8+ clones were identified by comparing unstimulated samples to CFSE-low samples taken after the reaction. Alloreactive CD4+ clones were assigned to regulatory or non-regulatory origin by matching sequences to sorted unstimulated Treg and non-Treg repertoires. TCRdb retrieved this table from immuneACCESS and kept in-frame rearrangements only. Not all clones are present; in checked studies, unresolved V genes account for under half, and no reason is known for the remainder. V and J calls and clone size come straight from that table; D and trimming were deduced from the DNA. For this sample there are about 72,000 clones; about 89% appear just once. Roughly 28% of the sample belongs to the ten largest clones.

From a lookup of the germline V gene, CDR1 and CDR2 are MNHEY and SVGAGI. There are 14 amino acids in the CDR3, from cysteine to phenylalanine inclusive. The only DNA kept is the CDR3, 42 bases in frame from the first base. V loses 7 bases at its end and J loses 8 bases; junction bases beyond the gene matches: 11. The sample consisted of CD8+ T cells sorted from blood. The rearranged chain carries TRBV6-5 and TRBJ2-1; TRBD1 aligns with 7 central bases. The receptor was derived from a human donor in good health. The nucleotides are TGTGCCAGCATCGCACCGGGACAGCCCCATGAGCAGTTCTTC. The encoded protein is CASIAPGQPHEQFF.